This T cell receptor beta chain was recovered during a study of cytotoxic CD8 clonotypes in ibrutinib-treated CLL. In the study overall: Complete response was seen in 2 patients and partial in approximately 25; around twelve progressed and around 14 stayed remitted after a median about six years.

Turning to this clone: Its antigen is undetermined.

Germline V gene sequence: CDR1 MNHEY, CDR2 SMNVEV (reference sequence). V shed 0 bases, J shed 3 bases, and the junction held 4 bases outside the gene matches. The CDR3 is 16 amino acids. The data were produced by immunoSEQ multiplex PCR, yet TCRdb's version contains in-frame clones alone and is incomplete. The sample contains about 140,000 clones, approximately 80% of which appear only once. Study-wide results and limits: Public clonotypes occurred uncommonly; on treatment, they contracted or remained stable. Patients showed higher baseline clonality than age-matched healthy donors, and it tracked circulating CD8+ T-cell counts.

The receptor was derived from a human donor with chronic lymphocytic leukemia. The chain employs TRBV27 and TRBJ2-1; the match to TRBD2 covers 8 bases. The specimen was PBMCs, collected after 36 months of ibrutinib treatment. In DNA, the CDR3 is TGTGCCAGCAGTTTATCAGCGGGGGACCACTACAATGAGCAGTTCTTC. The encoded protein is CASSLSAGDHYNEQFF.